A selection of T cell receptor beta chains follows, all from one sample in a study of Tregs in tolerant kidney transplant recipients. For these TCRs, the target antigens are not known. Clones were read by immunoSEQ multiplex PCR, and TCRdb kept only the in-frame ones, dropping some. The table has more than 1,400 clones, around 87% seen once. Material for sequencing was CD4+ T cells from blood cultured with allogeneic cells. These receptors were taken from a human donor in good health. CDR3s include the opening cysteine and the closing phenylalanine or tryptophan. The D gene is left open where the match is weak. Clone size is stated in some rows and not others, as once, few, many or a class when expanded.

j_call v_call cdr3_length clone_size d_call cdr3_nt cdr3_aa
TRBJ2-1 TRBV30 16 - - TGTGCCTGGAGTGTATGGCAGGGTGCCTCCTACAATGAGCAGTTCTTC CAWSVWQGASYNEQFF
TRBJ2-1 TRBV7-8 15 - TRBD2 TGTGCCAGCAGCTCACTAGCGGGGGGGTACAATGAGCAGTTCTTC CASSSLAGGYNEQFF
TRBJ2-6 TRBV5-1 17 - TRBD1 TGCGCCAGCAGCTTGGTAGGGGGCAGATCTGGGGCCAACGTCCTGACTTTC CASSLVGGRSGANVLTF
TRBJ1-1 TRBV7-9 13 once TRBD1 TGTGCCAGCAACGAGGCAGGACAGGCAGTACCTTTCTTT CASNEAGQAVPFF
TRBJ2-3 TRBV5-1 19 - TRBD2 TGCGCCAGCAGCTTGGCGGTTAGCGGGGGGGGGCGGTGGACAGATACGCAGTATTTT CASSLAVSGGGRWTDTQYF
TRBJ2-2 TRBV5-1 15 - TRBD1 TGCGCCAGCAGCCCACCGACAGGGGTGGCCGGGGAGCTGTTTTTT CASSPPTGVAGELFF
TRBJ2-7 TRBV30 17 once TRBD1 TGTGCCTTTAGACAGGGCCTTACTTTACCCAGCTCCTACGAGCAGTACTTC CAFRQGLTLPSSYEQYF
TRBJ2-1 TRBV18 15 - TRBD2 TGTGCCAGCTCACCACGGAGCGGGACGAACAATGAGCAGTTCTTC CASSPRSGTNNEQFF
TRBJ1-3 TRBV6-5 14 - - TGTGCCAGCAGTCGACGGGGGGCCGTAAACACCATATATTTT CASSRRGAVNTIYF
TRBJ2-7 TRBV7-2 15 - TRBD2 TGTGCCAGCAGCCACACACTAGCGGGAGGGTACGAGCAGTACTTC CASSHTLAGGYEQYF
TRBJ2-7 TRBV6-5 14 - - TGTGCCAGCAGTTACTCAACAGTCTCCTACGAGCAGTACTTC CASSYSTVSYEQYF
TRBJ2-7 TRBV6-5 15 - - TGTGCCAGCAGTCGAGACTGGGGGGCGCAATACGAGCAGTACTTC CASSRDWGAQYEQYF
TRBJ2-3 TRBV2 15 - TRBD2 TGTGCCGGCGCGCGGGGCGGGAGGATGGCAGATACGCAGTATTTT CAGARGGRMADTQYF
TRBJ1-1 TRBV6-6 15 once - TGTGCCAGCAGTTACCGAACCCTAATTGGACCTGAAGCTTTCTTT CASSYRTLIGPEAFF
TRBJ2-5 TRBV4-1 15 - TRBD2 TGCGCCAGCAGCCAAGGTCTAGCGGGAGGAGTGACCCAGTACTTC CASSQGLAGGVTQYF
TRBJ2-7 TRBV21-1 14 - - TGTGCCAGCAGCATCAGGGGGAGATCCTACGAGCAGTACTTC CASSIRGRSYEQYF
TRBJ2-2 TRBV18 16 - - TGTGCCAGCTCCCCCAGGGCAGGTCGGGACACCGGGGAGCTGTTTTTT CASSPRAGRDTGELFF
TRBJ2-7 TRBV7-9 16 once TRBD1 TGTGCCAGCAGCTTAGCGTTGGTGACAGGGGCCTACGAGCAGTACTTC CASSLALVTGAYEQYF
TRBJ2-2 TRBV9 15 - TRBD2 TGTGCCAGCAGCGTTACTAGCGGGGCGACCGGGGAGCTGTTTTTT CASSVTSGATGELFF
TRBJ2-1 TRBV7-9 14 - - TGTGCCAGCAGCCTGTACGGGAGTGGTAATGAGCAGTTCTTC CASSLYGSGNEQFF
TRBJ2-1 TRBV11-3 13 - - TGTGCCAGCAGCATAGGTACTGGGAAGGGGCAGTTCTTC CASSIGTGKGQFF
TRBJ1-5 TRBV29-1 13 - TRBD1 TGCAGCGTTTCAACGGGGGACAGACAGCCCCAGCATTTT CSVSTGDRQPQHF
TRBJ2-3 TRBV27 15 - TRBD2 TGTGCCAGCAGTCGCGGGGGGACTTCCACAGATACGCAGTATTTT CASSRGGTSTDTQYF
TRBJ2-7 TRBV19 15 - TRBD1 TGTGCCAGTAGTCCTGGACCCAGGGGGATTTACGAGCAGTACTTC CASSPGPRGIYEQYF
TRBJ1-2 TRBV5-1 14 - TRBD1 TGCGCCAGCAGCTCCCGGACAGGGCGGGATGGCTACACCTTC CASSSRTGRDGYTF
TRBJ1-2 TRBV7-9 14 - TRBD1 TGTGCCAGCAGCCCGGGACAGAATAACTATGGCTACACCTTC CASSPGQNNYGYTF
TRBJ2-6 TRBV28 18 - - TGTGCCAGCAGTCCCGAGTTAGGGGGGGTGGCTGGGGCCAACGTCCTGACTTTC CASSPELGGVAGANVLTF
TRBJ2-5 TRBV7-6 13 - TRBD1 TGTGCCAGCAGCCCCTGGACAGGAGAGACCCAGTACTTC CASSPWTGETQYF
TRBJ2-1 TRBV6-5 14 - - TGTGCCAGCAGTTACGGGGGGAGGCACAATGAGCAGTTCTTC CASSYGGRHNEQFF
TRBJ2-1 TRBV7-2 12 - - TGTGCCAGCAGCTTTTACTACAATGAGCAGTTCTTC CASSFYYNEQFF
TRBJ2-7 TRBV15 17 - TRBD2 TGTGCCACCAGCAGAGATCTCCCTAGCGGGACCCGGTACGAGCAGTACTTC CATSRDLPSGTRYEQYF
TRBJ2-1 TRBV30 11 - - TGTGCCTGGAGTCCATACAATGAGCAGTTCTTC CAWSPYNEQFF
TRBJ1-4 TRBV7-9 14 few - TGTGCCAGCAGCTTATATTTGGACGGTGAAAAACTGTTTTTT CASSLYLDGEKLFF
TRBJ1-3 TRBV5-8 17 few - TGTGCCAGCAGCTGGGTGGGATCCCTTGCCTCTGGAAACACCATATATTTT CASSWVGSLASGNTIYF
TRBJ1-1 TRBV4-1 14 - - TGCGCCAGCCAGACAGGAATAATGAACACTGAAGCTTTCTTT CASQTGIMNTEAFF
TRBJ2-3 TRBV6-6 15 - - TGTGCCAGCAGTTACGGGGGGTTCGGTTCAGATACGCAGTATTTT CASSYGGFGSDTQYF
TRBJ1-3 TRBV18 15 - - TGTGCCAGCTCACTCACAGGGAACTCTGGAAACACCATATATTTT CASSLTGNSGNTIYF
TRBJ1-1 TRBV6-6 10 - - TGTGCCACACTCAGCACTGAAGCTTTCTTT CATLSTEAFF
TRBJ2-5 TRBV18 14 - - TGTGCCAGCTCATTTGGTTCGCAGGGAGAGACCCAGTACTTC CASSFGSQGETQYF
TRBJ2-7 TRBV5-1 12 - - TGCGCCAGCAGCTTTCAGGGGCGCGAGCAGTACTTC CASSFQGREQYF
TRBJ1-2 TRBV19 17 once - TGTGCCAGTAGTTCGCAGGTGGCAAATCGAAAGACCTATGGCTACACCTTC CASSSQVANRKTYGYTF
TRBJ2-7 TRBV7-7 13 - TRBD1 TGTGCTAGCAGCTTAGGCACAGGGGGAGAGCAGTACTTC CASSLGTGGEQYF
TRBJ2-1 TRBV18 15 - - TGTGCCAGCTCCTCAACAGGCAGAGCCTACAATGAGCAGTTCTTC CASSSTGRAYNEQFF
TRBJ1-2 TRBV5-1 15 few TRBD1 TGCGCCAGCAGCTTGGAAATCGACAGGGGACATGGCTACACCTTC CASSLEIDRGHGYTF
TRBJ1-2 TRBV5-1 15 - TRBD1 TGCGCCAGCAGCTTGCAACCGGGACAGGGTAATGGCCACACCTTC CASSLQPGQGNGHTF
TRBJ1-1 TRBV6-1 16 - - TGTGCCAGCATTGAGGGGACCAGGTTTGTCAGCACTGAAGCTTTCTTT CASIEGTRFVSTEAFF
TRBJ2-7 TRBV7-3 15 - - TGTGCCAGCAGCTTACTTGGCGGGGCCTCCTACGAGCAGTACTTC CASSLLGGASYEQYF
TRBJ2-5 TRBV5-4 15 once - TGTGCCAGCAGCTTGGATGGGGGAGTGGGAGAGACCCAGTACTTC CASSLDGGVGETQYF
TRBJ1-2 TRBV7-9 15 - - TGTGCCAGCAGCCGCTCGAGGGCAGTCGGCTATGGCTACACCTTC CASSRSRAVGYGYTF
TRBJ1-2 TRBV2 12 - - TGTGCCAGCAGTCCAGACATCTATGGCTACACCTTC CASSPDIYGYTF